This note documents a single TCR beta chain sequence. Method: immunoSEQ multiplex PCR; TCRdb's copy keeps in-frame clones and lacks some. Of approximately 61,000 clones in the sample, 86% are singletons; the top ten hold more than 12%. This record comes from a study of blood T cell repertoires in COVID-19. In germline, CDR1 is SNHLY, CDR2 FYNNEI. The CDR3 contains 12 residues. V was clipped by 6 bases and J by 3 bases, with 9 bases between them. This receptor was obtained from a human donor in a cohort sampled during active COVID-19. V is TRBV2 and J is TRBJ2-7, with a possible D match to TRBD1 (6 bases). Sequencing was done on a sample of peripheral blood. The CDR3 loop is CASRTDSYEQYF. CDR3 bases: TGTGCCAGCAGGACGGACAGCTACGAGCAGTACTTC.